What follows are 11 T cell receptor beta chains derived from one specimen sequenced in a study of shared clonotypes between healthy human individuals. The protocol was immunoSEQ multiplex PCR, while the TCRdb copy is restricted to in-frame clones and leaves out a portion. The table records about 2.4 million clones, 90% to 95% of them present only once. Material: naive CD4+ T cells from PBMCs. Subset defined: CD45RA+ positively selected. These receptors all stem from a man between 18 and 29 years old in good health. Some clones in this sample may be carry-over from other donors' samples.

This CDR3 is CASSWTGDPISYEQYF. CDR3 DNA: TGCGCCAGCAGCTGGACTGGGGACCCAATCTCCTACGAGCAGTACTTC. The gene calls are TRBV5-1 and TRBJ2-7; possibly TRBD1 or TRBD2 for D (5 bases each). From germline, CDR1 is SGHRS and CDR2 YFSETQ. There are 16 residues in the CDR3. Trimming shortened V by 3 bases and J by 0 bases, and 16 bases separated the two germline ends.

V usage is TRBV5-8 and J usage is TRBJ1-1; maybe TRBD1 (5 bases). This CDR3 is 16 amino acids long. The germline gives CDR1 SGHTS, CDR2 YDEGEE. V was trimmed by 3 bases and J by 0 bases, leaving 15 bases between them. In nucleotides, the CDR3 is TGTGCCAGCAGCTCCTGGGATAGGGGCATGAACACTGAAGCTTTCTTT. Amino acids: CASSSWDRGMNTEAFF.

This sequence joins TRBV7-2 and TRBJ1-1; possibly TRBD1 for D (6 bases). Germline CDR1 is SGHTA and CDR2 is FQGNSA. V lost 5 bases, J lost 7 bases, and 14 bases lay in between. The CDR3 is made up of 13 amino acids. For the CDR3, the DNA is TGTGCCAGCAGCAGTGGGGGCCGTAGTGAAGCTTTCTTT. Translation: CASSSGGRSEAFF.

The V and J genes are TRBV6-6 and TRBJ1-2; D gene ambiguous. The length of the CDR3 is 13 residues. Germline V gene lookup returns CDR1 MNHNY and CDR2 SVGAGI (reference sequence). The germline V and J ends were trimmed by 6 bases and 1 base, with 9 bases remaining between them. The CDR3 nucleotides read TGTGCCAGCAGCCCCCGGGATAACTATGGCTACACCTTC. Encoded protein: CASSPRDNYGYTF.

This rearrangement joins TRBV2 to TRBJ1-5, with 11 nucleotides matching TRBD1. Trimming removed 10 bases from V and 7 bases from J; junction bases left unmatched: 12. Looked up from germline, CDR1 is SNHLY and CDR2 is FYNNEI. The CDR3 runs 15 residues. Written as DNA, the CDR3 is TGTGCCACCAGGGGGACAGGGGGTGCGTGGCAGCCCCAGCATTTT. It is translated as CATRGTGGAWQPQHF.

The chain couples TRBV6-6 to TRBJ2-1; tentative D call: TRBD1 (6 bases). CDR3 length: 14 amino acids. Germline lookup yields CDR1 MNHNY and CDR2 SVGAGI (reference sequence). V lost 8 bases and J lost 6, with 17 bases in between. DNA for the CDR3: TGTGCCAGCCATCCAGGAGGCAGGGGCAATGAGCAGTTCTTC. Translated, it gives CASHPGGRGNEQFF.

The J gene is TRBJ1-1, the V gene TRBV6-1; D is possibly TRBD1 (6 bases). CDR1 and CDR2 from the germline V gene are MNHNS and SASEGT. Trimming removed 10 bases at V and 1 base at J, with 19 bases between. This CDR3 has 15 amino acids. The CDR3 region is CAITGQKRKNTEAFF. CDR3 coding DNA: TGTGCCATTACAGGACAGAAAAGAAAGAACACTGAAGCTTTCTTT.

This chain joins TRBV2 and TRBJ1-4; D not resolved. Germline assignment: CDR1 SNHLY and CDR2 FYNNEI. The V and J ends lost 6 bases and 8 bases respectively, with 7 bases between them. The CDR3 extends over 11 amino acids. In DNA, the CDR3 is TGTGCCAGCAGAGGGTTCGAAAAACTGTTTTTT. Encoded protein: CASRGFEKLFF.

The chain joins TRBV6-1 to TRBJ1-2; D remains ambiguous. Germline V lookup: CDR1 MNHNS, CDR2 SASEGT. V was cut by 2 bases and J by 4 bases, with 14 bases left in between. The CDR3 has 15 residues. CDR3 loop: CASSERASGSYGYTF. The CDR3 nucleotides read TGTGCCAGCAGTGAACGAGCCTCCGGGAGCTATGGCTACACCTTC.

Here the CDR3 reads CASSLTAGGPYNEQFF. The CDR3 nucleotides read TGCGCCAGCAGCTTGACGGCGGGAGGGCCCTACAATGAGCAGTTCTTC. The gene calls are TRBV5-1 and TRBJ2-1, with 9 bases that match TRBD2. The CDR3 runs 16 residues. V gave up 1 base and J gave up 2 bases; unmatched junction bases: 4. Germline V gene lookup returns CDR1 SGHRS and CDR2 YFSETQ.

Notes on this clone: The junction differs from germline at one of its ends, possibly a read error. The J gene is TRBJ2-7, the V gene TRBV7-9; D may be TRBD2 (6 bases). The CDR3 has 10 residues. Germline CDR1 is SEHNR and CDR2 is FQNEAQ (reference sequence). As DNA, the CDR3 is TGTGCCACAAGTTTAGGTGGAGGGGACTTC. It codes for CATSLGGGDF.